These 14 T cell receptor beta chains came from one sample sequenced in a study of T cells in Graves' hyperthyroidism and ophthalmopathy. The source material, RNA transcripts, was used to amplify TCR beta CDR3 regions. TCR CDR3 underwent first-round RT-PCR with the HTBI primer set. Each CDR3 protein is one row after TCRdb ran MiXCR on the multiplex PCR reads. The sample consists of hundreds of thousands of distinct CDR3 sequences, under 15% of them appearing once. What was sequenced was blood. These receptors all stem from a woman in her late teens or twenties with Graves' hyperthyroidism.

This sequence joins TRBV11-2 and TRBJ1-4, with D hard to call. The CDR3 runs to 15 residues. CDR1 and CDR2 from the germline V gene are SGHAT and FQNNGV. Trimming took off 5 bases at V and 4 bases at J, with 14 bases between the two ends. CDR3: CASSPFSLRNEKLFF. CDR3 nucleotides: TGTGCCAGCAGCCCCTTTTCCTTACGTAATGAAAAACTGTTTTTT.

At least ten counts were recorded for this clonotype. The rearrangement links TRBV28 to TRBJ1-2; D might be TRBD1 (6 bases). V was clipped by 2 bases and J by 3 bases, with 10 bases between them. The CDR3 covers 14 residues. The germline gives CDR1 MDHEN, CDR2 SYDVKM. CDR3 sequence: CASSLGWTDYGYTF. The CDR3 DNA is TGTGCCAGCAGTTTAGGATGGACAGACTATGGCTACACCTTC.

This clonotype was counted at least ten times. V and J are TRBV27 and TRBJ1-2; D is possibly TRBD1 (6 bases). The CDR3 contains 14 residues. The germline V gene has CDR1 MNHEY and CDR2 SMNVEV (reference sequence). V lost 6 bases and J lost 3, with 14 bases in between. The CDR3: CASSPLRTDYGYTF. CDR3 sequence (DNA): TGTGCCAGCAGCCCATTGAGGACAGACTATGGCTACACCTTC.

This clonotype was found many times. The CDR3 protein is CSAREDVYGYTF. CDR3 sequence (DNA): TGCAGTGCTAGAGAAGACGTCTATGGCTACACCTTC. The rearrangement uses TRBV20-1 and TRBJ1-2; unclear D gene. The CDR3 extends over 12 amino acids. Between the trimmed V and J ends, which lost 0 bases and 4 bases, there was a span of 6 bases. Per the germline V gene, CDR1 is DFQATT and CDR2 is SNEGSKA (reference sequence).

This clonotype was detected a few times. The chain recombines TRBV3-1 with TRBJ2-4; perhaps TRBD2 as D (9 bases). The CDR3 loop spans 19 amino acids. The V end lost 4 bases, the J end lost 2 bases, and 24 bases lay between the germline ends. The germline V gene encodes CDR1 LGHDT and CDR2 YNNKEL (reference sequence). This CDR3 reads CASSLSRGRGGLTKNIQYF. The CDR3 DNA reads TGTGCCAGCAGCCTCAGCAGGGGGCGGGGGGGCCTAACCAAAAACATTCAGTACTTC. The full variable domain, completed using reference TRBV3-1 and TRBJ2-4, is DTAVSQTPKYLVTQMGNDKSIKCEQNLGHDTMYWYKQDSKKFLKIMFSYNNKELIINETVPNRFSPKSPDKAHLNLHINSLELGDSAVYFCASSLSRGRGGLTKNIQYFGAGTRLSVL.

In this sample, this clonotype turned up many times. V and J are TRBV12-3 or TRBV12-4 and TRBJ1-2; D gene uncertain. The V and J ends lost 3 bases and 8 bases respectively, with 7 bases between them. This CDR3 contains 11 residues. The CDR3 sequence: CASSFSTGYTF. In DNA form, the CDR3 reads TGTGCCAGCAGTTTTTCTACGGGCTACACCTTC.

This clonotype was observed a few times. This chain joins TRBV15 and TRBJ2-7; D perhaps matches TRBD1 (6 bases). This CDR3 has 15 amino acids. Trimming stripped 0 bases from V and 1 base from J, with 10 bases between. Germline lookup yields CDR1 LNHNV and CDR2 YYDKDF (reference sequence). CDR3 bases: TGTGCCACCAGCAGAGAACGAGGACAGTCCTACGAGCAGTACTTC. It yields the protein CATSRERGQSYEQYF.

The table lists this clonotype with a few counts. J is TRBJ2-3 and V is TRBV6-4; 7 bases line up with TRBD2. The junction had 11 bases not matched to a gene; V was cut back by 6 bases and J by 2 bases. The CDR3 length is 16 residues. CDR1 MRHNA and CDR2 SNTAGT come from the germline V gene. In DNA form, the CDR3 reads TGTGCCAGCAGCCAGGGCAGCGGGGCGCACACAGATACGCAGTATTTT. This codes for CASSQGSGAHTDTQYF.

Many counts were recorded for this clonotype. The chain links TRBV4-2 to TRBJ2-3, with 9 bases fitting TRBD2. The germline V gene encodes CDR1 LGHNA and CDR2 YNFKEQ. With 2 bases clipped from V and 0 bases from J, the junction kept 9 bases outside the gene matches. There are 18 residues in the CDR3. The CDR3 reads CASSQPPTSGDSTDTQYF. The CDR3 DNA reads TGTGCCAGCAGCCAACCCCCGACTAGCGGAGATAGCACAGATACGCAGTATTTT.

This clonotype was picked up many times. The V gene is TRBV7-6, the J gene TRBJ2-1; possibly TRBD1 or TRBD2 for D (5 bases each). The CDR3 runs to 17 residues. Trimming took off 1 base at V and 0 bases at J, with 13 bases between the two ends. CDR1 is SGHVS and CDR2 is FNYEAQ in the germline V gene. The CDR3 sequence: CASSLEVSDSSYNEQFF. DNA of the CDR3: TGTGCCAGCAGCTTAGAGGTTAGCGACAGCTCCTACAATGAGCAGTTCTTC.

This clonotype was detected ten times or more. The chain carries TRBV30 and TRBJ1-2, with D hard to call. The CDR3 has 12 amino acids. Germline CDR1 is GTSNPN and CDR2 is SVGIG (reference sequence). V lost 3 bases and J 4 bases, leaving 9 bases between the germline ends. Here the CDR3 reads CAWRGGPYGYTF. The CDR3 coding sequence is TGTGCCTGGAGAGGAGGCCCCTATGGCTACACCTTC.

This clonotype was seen at least ten times. V and J are TRBV6-1 and TRBJ1-2; D is perhaps TRBD1 (5 bases). Germline CDR1 reads MNHNS; CDR2 reads SASEGT. The CDR3 has 15 amino acids. The V end was cut by 6 bases, the J end by 8 bases, with 22 bases between. CDR3 protein: CASSLRLLGPSGYTF. The CDR3 nucleotides are TGTGCCAGCAGCCTACGGCTCCTGGGGCCCTCCGGCTACACCTTC.

The table lists this clonotype with many counts. V is TRBV20-1 and J is TRBJ2-5; no clear D. V was pared by 0 bases and J by 2 bases, with 10 bases between. The CDR3 loop spans 14 amino acids. From germline, CDR1 is DFQATT and CDR2 SNEGSKA (reference sequence). CDR3 in DNA: TGCAGTGCTAGAGAACCTTACAGACAAGAGACCCAGTACTTC. Amino acid sequence: CSAREPYRQETQYF.

Many counts were recorded for this clonotype. The rearrangement uses TRBV18 and TRBJ1-2; D uncertain. In germline, CDR1 is KGHSH, CDR2 LQKENI. The V gene lost 5 bases and the J gene lost 2 bases, with 18 bases spanning the gap. The CDR3 sequence is 16 residues long. This chain's CDR3 is CASSFQQPDANYGYTF. The CDR3 region has the DNA TGTGCCAGCTCATTTCAGCAGCCCGACGCAAACTATGGCTACACCTTC.